This is a list of T cell receptor beta chains from one sample in a study of early T cells in non-severe SARS-CoV-2 infection. One entry per CDR3 protein results from TCRdb running MiXCR on the 5' RACE reads. This table has approximately 37,000 distinct CDR3 sequences, 4.5% to 5% appearing once. Material for sequencing was whole blood. All receptors derive from an adult who was a healthcare worker with PCR-confirmed SARS-CoV-2 infection or an uninfected control (not recorded which). CDR3s leave out the opening cysteine and the closing phenylalanine or tryptophan.

v_call: TRBV28
j_call: TRBJ1-1
cdr3_aa: ASSQATGLHTEAF

v_call: TRBV30
j_call: TRBJ1-3
cdr3_aa: AWIPGQGRGSGNTIY

v_call: TRBV27
j_call: TRBJ2-3
cdr3_aa: ASSFGLTGADTQY

v_call: TRBV6-1
j_call: TRBJ1-2
cdr3_aa: ASTPSMDYGYT

v_call: TRBV9
j_call: TRBJ1-4
cdr3_aa: ASSAGTATNEKLF

v_call: TRBV29-1
j_call: TRBJ2-1
cdr3_aa: SAGRGEVSDEQF

v_call: TRBV5-1
j_call: TRBJ1-4
cdr3_aa: ASSPQDGKLF

v_call: TRBV6-5
j_call: TRBJ1-1
cdr3_aa: ASSYVALMTEAF

v_call: TRBV29-1
j_call: TRBJ2-7
cdr3_aa: SVVDRAQNSYEQY

v_call: TRBV20-1
j_call: TRBJ2-3
cdr3_aa: SAKTSQWYSSTDTQY

v_call: TRBV7-9
j_call: TRBJ2-2
cdr3_aa: ASSLNPTGVGAGELF

v_call: TRBV14
j_call: TRBJ2-7
cdr3_aa: ASSQDSFKQY

v_call: TRBV10-1
j_call: TRBJ2-5
cdr3_aa: ASSEPGKAQY

v_call: TRBV3-1
j_call: TRBJ2-6
cdr3_aa: ASSPAGTSSGANVLT

v_call: TRBV20-1
j_call: TRBJ2-7
cdr3_aa: SAAAPGLGIYEQY

v_call: TRBV20-1
j_call: TRBJ2-1
cdr3_aa: SYSLTGGFVGEQF

v_call: TRBV7-7
j_call: TRBJ2-2
cdr3_aa: ASSLTGQVHTGELF

v_call: TRBV6-6
j_call: TRBJ2-2
cdr3_aa: ASRVTGQTDRELF

v_call: TRBV30
j_call: TRBJ2-2
cdr3_aa: ACLRLGLNTGELF

v_call: TRBV5-6
j_call: TRBJ1-2
cdr3_aa: ASSFGRDYGYT

v_call: TRBV12-3/TRBV12-4
j_call: TRBJ2-7
cdr3_aa: ASSPNVYEQY

v_call: TRBV7-9
j_call: TRBJ2-3
cdr3_aa: ASTTIARISTDTQY

v_call: TRBV20-1
j_call: TRBJ2-1
cdr3_aa: SARTLTSGRVHEQF

v_call: TRBV2
j_call: TRBJ2-2
cdr3_aa: ASSEVGGRTGELF

v_call: TRBV6-1
j_call: TRBJ2-2
cdr3_aa: ASNRVGNTGELF

v_call: TRBV11-2
j_call: TRBJ2-1
cdr3_aa: ASSYTSGGASEQF

v_call: TRBV19
j_call: TRBJ1-6
cdr3_aa: ASSIDLSDTAGSPLH

v_call: TRBV15
j_call: TRBJ2-7
cdr3_aa: ATSRGQGVTYEQY

v_call: TRBV7-3
j_call: TRBJ2-1
cdr3_aa: ASRGTGTAYNEQF

v_call: TRBV9
j_call: TRBJ1-2
cdr3_aa: ASSTLYGYT

v_call: TRBV6-2/TRBV6-3
j_call: TRBJ2-7
cdr3_aa: ASSYPWDVAYEQY

v_call: TRBV27
j_call: TRBJ2-3
cdr3_aa: ASTHGTGHTDTQY

v_call: TRBV7-3
j_call: TRBJ2-7
cdr3_aa: ASSLSGLAGEQY

v_call: TRBV7-2
j_call: TRBJ2-1
cdr3_aa: ASSLDLYNEQF

v_call: TRBV5-4
j_call: TRBJ2-7
cdr3_aa: ASSPTSSSYEQY

v_call: TRBV4-3
j_call: TRBJ2-3
cdr3_aa: ASSQDFASGGTDTQY

v_call: TRBV2
j_call: TRBJ2-3
cdr3_aa: ASSEVQGASGTQY

v_call: TRBV28
j_call: TRBJ1-5
cdr3_aa: ASSLAGVIQPQH

v_call: TRBV7-9
j_call: TRBJ1-6
cdr3_aa: ASSAGTGGSPLH